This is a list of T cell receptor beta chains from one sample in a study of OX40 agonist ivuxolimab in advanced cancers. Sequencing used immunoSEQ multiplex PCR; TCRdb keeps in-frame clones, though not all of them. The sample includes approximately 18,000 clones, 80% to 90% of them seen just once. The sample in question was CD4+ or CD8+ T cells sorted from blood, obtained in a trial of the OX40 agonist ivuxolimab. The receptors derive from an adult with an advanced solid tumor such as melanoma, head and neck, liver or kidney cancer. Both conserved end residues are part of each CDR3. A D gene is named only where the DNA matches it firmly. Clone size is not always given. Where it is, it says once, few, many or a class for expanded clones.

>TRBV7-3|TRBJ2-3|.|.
CASSPLLGTDTQYF
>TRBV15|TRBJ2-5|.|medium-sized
CATSGLAGETQYF
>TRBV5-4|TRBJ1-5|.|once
CASSLAYEHMVDQPQHF
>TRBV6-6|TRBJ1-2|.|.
CASSSRELANYGYTF
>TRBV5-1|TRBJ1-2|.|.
CASTWSGSYYGYTF
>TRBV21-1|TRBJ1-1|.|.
CASSQDRGWNTEAFF
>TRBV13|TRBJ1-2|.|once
CASSPRSSGSYGYTF
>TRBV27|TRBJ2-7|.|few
CASYRLGNIHEQYF
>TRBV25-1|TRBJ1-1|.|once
CASSQTWGVGAMNTEAFF
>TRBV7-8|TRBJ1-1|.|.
CASSLVVNTEAFF
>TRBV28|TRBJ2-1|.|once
CASSSNRYSLSYNEQFF
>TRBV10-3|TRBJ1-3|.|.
CAISESEDSGNTIYF
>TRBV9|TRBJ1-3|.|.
CASSVAGQGNTIYF
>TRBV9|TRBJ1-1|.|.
CASSVEGNTEAFF
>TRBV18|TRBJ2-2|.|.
CASSPVTGELFF
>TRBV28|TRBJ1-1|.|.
CASRIGRTEAFF
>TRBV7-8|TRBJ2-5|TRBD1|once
CASSDRDRGQETQYF
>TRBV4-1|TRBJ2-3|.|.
CASSQEWETVPTDTQYF
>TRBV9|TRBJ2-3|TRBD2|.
CASSVEGLAGGPDTQYF
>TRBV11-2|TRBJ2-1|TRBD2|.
CASSLRGTSGSIDEQFF
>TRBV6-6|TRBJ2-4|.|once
CASTRDGIQYF
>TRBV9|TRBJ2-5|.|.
CASSVGYQETQYF
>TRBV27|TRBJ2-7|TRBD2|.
CASSLGGRDYEQYF
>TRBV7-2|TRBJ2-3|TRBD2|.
CASSFGTSGDTQYF
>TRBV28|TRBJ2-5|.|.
CASSLWVQGQETQYF
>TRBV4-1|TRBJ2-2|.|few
CASSQIVGELFF
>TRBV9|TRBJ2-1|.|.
CASSVEDFLDYNEQFF
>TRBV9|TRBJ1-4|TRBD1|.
CASSVGTGNEKLFF
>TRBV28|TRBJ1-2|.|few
CASSRGYRERYGYTF
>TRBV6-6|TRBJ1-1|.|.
CASSYSGGNTEAFF
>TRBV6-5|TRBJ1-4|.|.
CASRPLSTNEKLFF
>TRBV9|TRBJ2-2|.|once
CASNLEGTFTGELFF
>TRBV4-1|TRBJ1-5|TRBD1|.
CASSQNTGEGEPQHF
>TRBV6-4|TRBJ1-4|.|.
CASSPDTATNEKLFF
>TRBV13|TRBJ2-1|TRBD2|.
CASSPPGGMLDEQFF
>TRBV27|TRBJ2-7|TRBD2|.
CASSPGLAGTREQYF
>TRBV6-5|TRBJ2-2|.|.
CASSYGDPGELFF
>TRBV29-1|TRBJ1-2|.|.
CSGDEGYTF
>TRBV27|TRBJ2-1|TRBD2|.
CASSLRLAAPNEQFF
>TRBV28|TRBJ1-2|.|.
CASSLRAGSIGYGYTF
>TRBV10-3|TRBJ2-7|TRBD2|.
CAISTHFESGRPTYEQYF
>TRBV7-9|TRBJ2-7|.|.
CASSLVMGTAYEQYF
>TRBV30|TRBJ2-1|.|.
CAWSVAGGAYNEQFF
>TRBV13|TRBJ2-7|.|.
CASSLGTGSLEQYF
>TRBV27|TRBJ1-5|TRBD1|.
CASSSFWTGVVYSNQPQHF
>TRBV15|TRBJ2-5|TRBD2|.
CATSREGLAGETQYF
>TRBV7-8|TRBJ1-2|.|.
CASSLGTAANYGYTF
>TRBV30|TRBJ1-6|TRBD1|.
CAWSFDRVSSPLHF